The rows below give T cell receptor beta chains drawn from one sample of a study of cytomegalovirus exposure and HLA in healthy donors. The assay was immunoSEQ multiplex PCR, and TCRdb's table has in-frame clones only and misses some. This sample carries 100,000 to 150,000 clones, almost 85% of them seen once, and the ten largest clones take 2.5% to 3%. Specimen: PBMCs. Every receptor here comes from a boy between 2 and 10 years old in good health and CMV-seronegative. Each CDR3 is given with its conserved first and last residue. Each record gives: clone size, V gene, J gene, D gene, CDR3 protein, CDR3 DNA. The D gene is left open where the match is weak. Not every row has a clone size; where given, it reads once, few, many or a size class.

clone size: .; V gene: TRBV5-8; J gene: TRBJ1-5; D gene: .; CDR3 protein: CASSWRDFEPQHF; CDR3 DNA: TGTGCCAGCAGCTGGCGGGACTTTGAGCCCCAGCATTTT
clone size: .; V gene: TRBV25-1; J gene: TRBJ2-3; D gene: TRBD2; CDR3 protein: CASSEYRGAGGVTDTQYF; CDR3 DNA: TGTGCCAGCAGTGAATATCGGGGTGCGGGGGGGGTCACAGATACGCAGTATTTT
clone size: .; V gene: TRBV5-6; J gene: TRBJ2-5; D gene: TRBD1; CDR3 protein: CASSLRTGHYIQETQYF; CDR3 DNA: TGTGCCAGCAGCTTGAGGACAGGGCACTATATCCAAGAGACCCAGTACTTC
clone size: .; V gene: TRBV7-9; J gene: TRBJ2-5; D gene: .; CDR3 protein: CASSLWEAETQYF; CDR3 DNA: TGTGCCAGCAGCTTATGGGAGGCAGAGACCCAGTACTTC
clone size: few; V gene: TRBV2; J gene: TRBJ2-3; D gene: .; CDR3 protein: CASRLPTDTQYF; CDR3 DNA: TGTGCCAGCCGACTTCCCACAGATACGCAGTATTTT
clone size: .; V gene: TRBV4-3; J gene: TRBJ2-5; D gene: TRBD1; CDR3 protein: CASSPSPGTGEEQYF; CDR3 DNA: TGCGCCAGCAGCCCGTCTCCGGGGACAGGGGAAGAGCAGTACTTC
clone size: .; V gene: TRBV19; J gene: TRBJ1-4; D gene: TRBD1; CDR3 protein: CASSIAGGKGKLFF; CDR3 DNA: TGTGCCAGTAGTATAGCAGGGGGGAAAGGAAAACTGTTTTTT
clone size: .; V gene: TRBV6-5; J gene: TRBJ1-1; D gene: .; CDR3 protein: CASSSVTEAFF; CDR3 DNA: TGTGCCAGCAGTTCGGTGACTGAAGCTTTCTTT
clone size: .; V gene: TRBV19; J gene: TRBJ1-1; D gene: TRBD1; CDR3 protein: CASSQGGVNTEAFF; CDR3 DNA: TGTGCCAGTAGTCAGGGGGGAGTGAACACTGAAGCTTTCTTT
clone size: .; V gene: TRBV29-1; J gene: TRBJ2-3; D gene: .; CDR3 protein: CSASDLYTDTQYF; CDR3 DNA: TGCAGCGCAAGCGACCTATACACAGATACGCAGTATTTT
clone size: .; V gene: TRBV18; J gene: TRBJ2-3; D gene: .; CDR3 protein: CASSPQHSTDTQYF; CDR3 DNA: TGTGCCAGCTCACCACAGCACAGCACAGATACGCAGTATTTT
clone size: .; V gene: TRBV6-1; J gene: TRBJ1-4; D gene: .; CDR3 protein: CASSETSGGNEKLFF; CDR3 DNA: TGTGCCAGCAGTGAAACGTCAGGAGGGAATGAAAAACTGTTTTTT
clone size: .; V gene: TRBV4-1; J gene: TRBJ1-2; D gene: .; CDR3 protein: CASSQRVQANYGYTF; CDR3 DNA: TGCGCCAGCAGCCAACGAGTACAGGCTAACTATGGCTACACCTTC
clone size: .; V gene: TRBV4-1; J gene: TRBJ1-1; D gene: TRBD1; CDR3 protein: CASSQTGKRDTEAFF; CDR3 DNA: TGCGCCAGCAGCCAGACAGGGAAAAGGGACACTGAAGCTTTCTTT
clone size: .; V gene: TRBV2; J gene: TRBJ1-1; D gene: TRBD1; CDR3 protein: CASSPDRVRAEAFF; CDR3 DNA: TGTGCCAGCAGCCCGGACAGGGTAAGGGCTGAAGCTTTCTTT
clone size: few; V gene: TRBV5-6; J gene: TRBJ1-1; D gene: .; CDR3 protein: CASSTQRQQHTDGAFF; CDR3 DNA: TGTGCCAGCAGCACGCAAAGACAGCAGCACACCGATGGAGCTTTCTTT
clone size: .; V gene: TRBV27; J gene: TRBJ2-2; D gene: .; CDR3 protein: CASRTTRLAGELFF; CDR3 DNA: TGTGCCAGCAGAACTACTAGGCTGGCCGGGGAGCTGTTTTTT
clone size: .; V gene: TRBV5-4; J gene: TRBJ2-7; D gene: .; CDR3 protein: CASSAGPANYEQYF; CDR3 DNA: TGTGCCAGCAGCGCGGGACCGGCTAACTACGAGCAGTACTTC
clone size: .; V gene: TRBV18; J gene: TRBJ2-5; D gene: .; CDR3 protein: CASSRDQETQYF; CDR3 DNA: TGTGCCAGCTCACGCGACCAAGAGACCCAGTACTTC
clone size: once; V gene: TRBV19; J gene: TRBJ1-5; D gene: TRBD1; CDR3 protein: CASSVRDRLNQPQHF; CDR3 DNA: TGTGCCAGTAGTGTCCGGGACAGACTCAATCAGCCCCAGCATTTT
clone size: .; V gene: TRBV5-1; J gene: TRBJ2-7; D gene: .; CDR3 protein: CASSLTSQYEQYF; CDR3 DNA: TGCGCCAGCAGCCTGACATCCCAATACGAGCAGTACTTC
clone size: .; V gene: TRBV19; J gene: TRBJ1-2; D gene: .; CDR3 protein: CASSSQGGRANYGYTF; CDR3 DNA: TGTGCCAGTAGTTCCCAAGGAGGCAGAGCTAACTATGGCTACACCTTC
clone size: .; V gene: TRBV6-5; J gene: TRBJ2-7; D gene: .; CDR3 protein: CASLQGNEQYF; CDR3 DNA: TGTGCCAGCCTACAGGGTAACGAGCAGTACTTC
clone size: .; V gene: TRBV4-1; J gene: TRBJ2-1; D gene: TRBD2; CDR3 protein: CASSQQREGNEQFF; CDR3 DNA: TGCGCCAGCAGCCAACAGCGGGAGGGCAATGAGCAGTTCTTC
clone size: .; V gene: TRBV9; J gene: TRBJ2-1; D gene: TRBD2; CDR3 protein: CASSFGLAGTYNEQFF; CDR3 DNA: TGTGCCAGCAGTTTCGGACTAGCGGGCACCTACAATGAGCAGTTCTTC
clone size: .; V gene: TRBV7-6; J gene: TRBJ1-4; D gene: .; CDR3 protein: CASSPDRLNEKLFF; CDR3 DNA: TGTGCCAGCAGCCCCGACAGGTTAAATGAAAAACTGTTTTTT
clone size: .; V gene: TRBV19; J gene: TRBJ1-2; D gene: .; CDR3 protein: CASIPQDRYYGYTF; CDR3 DNA: TGTGCCAGTATCCCTCAGGACAGATACTATGGCTACACCTTC
clone size: few; V gene: TRBV6-4; J gene: TRBJ2-2; D gene: TRBD2; CDR3 protein: CASSPGGGPGELFF; CDR3 DNA: TGTGCCAGCAGCCCGGGAGGCGGGCCCGGGGAGCTGTTTTTT
clone size: once; V gene: TRBV6-4; J gene: TRBJ2-3; D gene: TRBD2; CDR3 protein: CASSDFGLADTDTQYF; CDR3 DNA: TGTGCCAGCAGTGACTTCGGACTAGCGGACACAGATACGCAGTATTTT
clone size: .; V gene: TRBV6-5; J gene: TRBJ1-2; D gene: .; CDR3 protein: CASSIGTSGYTF; CDR3 DNA: TGTGCCAGCAGCATAGGGACATCTGGCTACACCTTC
clone size: .; V gene: TRBV18; J gene: TRBJ2-1; D gene: .; CDR3 protein: CASSPISDNEQFF; CDR3 DNA: TGTGCCAGCTCACCAATATCTGACAATGAGCAGTTCTTC
clone size: .; V gene: TRBV29-1; J gene: TRBJ2-1; D gene: TRBD2; CDR3 protein: CSVELPSGSYNEQFF; CDR3 DNA: TGCAGCGTTGAACTTCCTAGCGGGAGTTACAATGAGCAGTTCTTC
clone size: .; V gene: TRBV4-1; J gene: TRBJ2-1; D gene: .; CDR3 protein: CASSQAETVYNEQFF; CDR3 DNA: TGCGCCAGCAGCCAGGCCGAGACTGTCTACAATGAGCAGTTCTTC
clone size: .; V gene: TRBV5-1; J gene: TRBJ2-2; D gene: TRBD2; CDR3 protein: CASRRGGPDGELFF; CDR3 DNA: TGCGCCAGCAGGCGGGGGGGCCCCGACGGGGAGCTGTTTTTT
clone size: .; V gene: TRBV6-5; J gene: TRBJ2-5; D gene: .; CDR3 protein: CASRRTVQETQYF; CDR3 DNA: TGTGCCAGCAGGAGGACAGTGCAAGAGACCCAGTACTTC
clone size: .; V gene: TRBV2; J gene: TRBJ1-2; D gene: .; CDR3 protein: CASRPQANYGYTF; CDR3 DNA: TGTGCCAGCAGGCCACAGGCAAACTATGGCTACACCTTC
clone size: once; V gene: TRBV19; J gene: TRBJ1-2; D gene: .; CDR3 protein: CASSILPEDYGYTF; CDR3 DNA: TGTGCCAGTAGTATCCTCCCAGAGGACTATGGCTACACCTTC
clone size: .; V gene: TRBV7-9; J gene: TRBJ2-1; D gene: TRBD2; CDR3 protein: CASSLAGGTNEQFF; CDR3 DNA: TGTGCCAGCAGCTTAGCCGGGGGGACCAATGAGCAGTTCTTC
clone size: .; V gene: TRBV2; J gene: TRBJ1-1; D gene: TRBD1; CDR3 protein: CASSIPDRGHPEAFF; CDR3 DNA: TGTGCCAGCAGTATACCGGACAGGGGGCATCCTGAAGCTTTCTTT
clone size: .; V gene: TRBV5-1; J gene: TRBJ1-2; D gene: TRBD1; CDR3 protein: CASSLVPDRVNYGYTF; CDR3 DNA: TGCGCCAGCAGCTTGGTACCGGACAGGGTCAACTATGGCTACACCTTC
clone size: .; V gene: TRBV9; J gene: TRBJ2-3; D gene: TRBD2; CDR3 protein: CASSVGSRGRASDTQYF; CDR3 DNA: TGTGCCAGCAGCGTAGGGTCTCGCGGGAGGGCCTCGGATACGCAGTATTTT
clone size: .; V gene: TRBV5-1; J gene: TRBJ1-6; D gene: .; CDR3 protein: CASSLEGGYNSPLHF; CDR3 DNA: TGCGCCAGCAGCTTGGAAGGGGGTTATAATTCACCCCTCCACTTT
clone size: .; V gene: TRBV10-1; J gene: TRBJ2-3; D gene: TRBD2; CDR3 protein: CASSETAGTSGPDTQYF; CDR3 DNA: TGCGCCAGCAGTGAGACCGCCGGGACTAGCGGGCCAGATACGCAGTATTTT
clone size: once; V gene: TRBV4-1; J gene: TRBJ2-3; D gene: TRBD1; CDR3 protein: CASSQRGTGGSTDTQYF; CDR3 DNA: TGCGCCAGCAGCCAGCGGGGCACAGGGGGTAGCACAGATACGCAGTATTTT
clone size: .; V gene: TRBV6-5; J gene: TRBJ2-3; D gene: .; CDR3 protein: CASSEGTFTDTQYF; CDR3 DNA: TGTGCCAGCAGTGAAGGGACATTCACAGATACGCAGTATTTT
clone size: .; V gene: TRBV6-4; J gene: TRBJ2-3; D gene: TRBD2; CDR3 protein: CASSEGSGSDTQYF; CDR3 DNA: TGTGCCAGCAGTGAAGGTAGCGGGTCAGATACGCAGTATTTT
clone size: .; V gene: TRBV9; J gene: TRBJ1-2; D gene: TRBD1; CDR3 protein: CASSPVGGQDYGYTF; CDR3 DNA: TGTGCCAGCAGCCCGGTAGGGGGACAGGACTATGGCTATACCTTC
clone size: .; V gene: TRBV25-1; J gene: TRBJ1-1; D gene: .; CDR3 protein: CARVPTGENTEAFF; CDR3 DNA: TGTGCCAGGGTACCCACGGGAGAGAACACTGAAGCTTTCTTT
clone size: .; V gene: TRBV27; J gene: TRBJ1-5; D gene: .; CDR3 protein: CASSVDSTYQPQHF; CDR3 DNA: TGTGCCAGCAGTGTTGACAGCACCTATCAGCCCCAGCATTTT
clone size: .; V gene: TRBV19; J gene: TRBJ2-7; D gene: .; CDR3 protein: CASSIGVPGLPYEQYF; CDR3 DNA: TGTGCCAGTAGTATAGGCGTTCCAGGGCTTCCCTACGAGCAGTACTTC
clone size: .; V gene: TRBV4-1; J gene: TRBJ2-1; D gene: TRBD2; CDR3 protein: CASSPAPGLAYNEQFF; CDR3 DNA: TGCGCCAGCAGCCCCGCCCCGGGACTAGCGTACAATGAGCAGTTCTTC
clone size: .; V gene: TRBV2; J gene: TRBJ2-5; D gene: TRBD2; CDR3 protein: CASTDLGLAKETQYF; CDR3 DNA: TGTGCCAGCACTGACCTAGGACTAGCGAAAGAGACCCAGTACTTC
clone size: .; V gene: TRBV11-2; J gene: TRBJ1-4; D gene: .; CDR3 protein: CASSLGDSNEKLFF; CDR3 DNA: TGTGCCAGCAGTTTGGGGGACTCTAATGAAAAACTGTTTTTT